A selection of T cell receptor beta chains follows, all from one sample in a study of blood T cell repertoires in COVID-19. The table came from immunoSEQ multiplex PCR; TCRdb's copy has only in-frame clones and leaves some out. The sample comprises some 200,000 clones, approximately 90% of which are singletons, and roughly 0.8% rests with the top ten. Sequencing input: PBMCs or T cells enriched from blood (not recorded which). The receptors originated from a woman between 18 and 29 years old who had recovered from COVID-19. Both conserved end residues are part of each CDR3. The D gene is left open where the match is weak. Expanded clones are given a class, and other clones once, few, many or no size at all.

DNA | CDR3 | V | size | J | D
TGTGCCAGCAGTTACTCGACCAGGGACTATGGCTACACCTTC | CASSYSTRDYGYTF | TRBV6-2/TRBV6-3 | NA | TRBJ1-2 | NA
TGTGCCAGCGGAGGGAGGGGCGAGCAGTACTTC | CASGGRGEQYF | TRBV9 | NA | TRBJ2-7 | TRBD2
TGTGCCAGCAGTGGCGGGAGTTTGTCTTACGAGCAGTACTTC | CASSGGSLSYEQYF | TRBV2 | NA | TRBJ2-7 | TRBD2
TGTGCCAGCAGCCTAGCGGGGTCGTACAATGAGCAGTTCTTC | CASSLAGSYNEQFF | TRBV3-1/TRBV3-2 | NA | TRBJ2-1 | TRBD2
TGTGCTAGTGGCCCGGACAGCCTGAACTATGGCTACACCTTC | CASGPDSLNYGYTF | TRBV12-5 | NA | TRBJ1-2 | NA
TGTGCCTGGAGTACCGGGACTAGCGGGAGAGAGACCCAGTACTTC | CAWSTGTSGRETQYF | TRBV30 | few | TRBJ2-5 | TRBD2
TGTGCCAGCCCTCTCACTAGCGGGTTGGTGGGGGAGCAGTACTTC | CASPLTSGLVGEQYF | TRBV2 | NA | TRBJ2-7 | TRBD2
TGTGCCAGCTCACCGAGGAGGAGCTCCTACGAGCAGTACTTC | CASSPRRSSYEQYF | TRBV18 | NA | TRBJ2-7 | NA
TGTGCCAGCAGCCCAAAAAGCGGGGTCGACGAGCAGTACTTC | CASSPKSGVDEQYF | TRBV7-9 | NA | TRBJ2-7 | TRBD2
TGCGCCAGCAGCCAAGATTCGGGGGGGGTGCAAGAGACCCAGTACTTC | CASSQDSGGVQETQYF | TRBV4-1 | NA | TRBJ2-5 | TRBD2
TGTGCCAGTATAAGGACTAACACTGAAGCTTTCTTT | CASIRTNTEAFF | TRBV19 | NA | TRBJ1-1 | NA
TGCGCCAGCAGTCTCCCCAGGGGAAGCATGAACACCGGGGAGCTGTTTTTT | CASSLPRGSMNTGELFF | TRBV4-1 | NA | TRBJ2-2 | NA
TGTGCCAGCAGCCCGCCCACAGGCCGGAACACTGAAGCTTTCTTT | CASSPPTGRNTEAFF | TRBV5-4 | NA | TRBJ1-1 | NA
TGTGCCAGTTCCAGGGTAACCTACAATGAGCAGTTCTTC | CASSRVTYNEQFF | TRBV5-5 | NA | TRBJ2-1 | NA
TGCAGCGTCCCGGGACAGGGGAGATTAGATGGCTACACCTTC | CSVPGQGRLDGYTF | TRBV29-1 | NA | TRBJ1-2 | TRBD1
TGTGCCAGCGGGGATCTAGCGGGAATGGGTAATGAGCAGTTCTTC | CASGDLAGMGNEQFF | TRBV25-1 | NA | TRBJ2-1 | TRBD2
TGCAGCCCTCGGGGGGGACAGGGGGCGGCCGGGGAGCTGTTTTTT | CSPRGGQGAAGELFF | TRBV29-1 | NA | TRBJ2-2 | TRBD1
TGCAGCGTTGCGGCGGGGGACCCCTACGAGCAGTACTTC | CSVAAGDPYEQYF | TRBV29-1 | NA | TRBJ2-7 | TRBD2
TGTGCCAGTTCTTTGTACAATGAGCAGTTCTTC | CASSLYNEQFF | TRBV19 | NA | TRBJ2-1 | NA
TGTGCCAGCAGCCGGGACAGGGCCCCATACGAGCAGTACTTC | CASSRDRAPYEQYF | TRBV6-2/TRBV6-3 | NA | TRBJ2-7 | TRBD1
TGCAGCGTTGCATGGGGGGACTATGGCTACACCTTC | CSVAWGDYGYTF | TRBV29-1 | NA | TRBJ1-2 | NA
TGTGCCAGCAGCTCCGGGACTAGCGGCAATGAGCAGTTCTTC | CASSSGTSGNEQFF | TRBV7-3 | NA | TRBJ2-1 | TRBD2
TGTGCCAGTAGTACTACGCGGACAGGGGCCTATGGCTACACCTTC | CASSTTRTGAYGYTF | TRBV19 | NA | TRBJ1-2 | TRBD1
TGTGCCAGCAGCCCCGGGAATGAGCAGTTCTTC | CASSPGNEQFF | TRBV6-6 | NA | TRBJ2-1 | NA
TGCGCCAGCAGCTTTACAGGGGGAAGCACTGAAGCTTTCTTT | CASSFTGGSTEAFF | TRBV5-1 | NA | TRBJ1-1 | TRBD1
TGCAGTGCTAGTCAGCTAGCGGGAGTGGGTGAGCAGTACTTC | CSASQLAGVGEQYF | TRBV20-1 | few | TRBJ2-7 | TRBD2
TGTGCCAGCAGCTTAGCACTAGCGGGGCCTTACAATGAGCAGTTCTTC | CASSLALAGPYNEQFF | TRBV11-3 | NA | TRBJ2-1 | TRBD2
TGCGCCAGCAGCTTGTGGCAGAATGGGCCCTACGAGCAGTACTTC | CASSLWQNGPYEQYF | TRBV5-1 | NA | TRBJ2-7 | NA
TGCGCCAGCAGCTTGCGCACAGGGGATGCCGGGGAGCTGTTTTTT | CASSLRTGDAGELFF | TRBV5-1 | NA | TRBJ2-2 | TRBD1
TGTGCCACCAGCAGGACAGGGGATACCGGGGAGCTGTTTTTT | CATSRTGDTGELFF | TRBV15 | NA | TRBJ2-2 | TRBD1
TGTGCCAGCAGCGTCCTAGGGGGCAGGGGGTTCTTC | CASSVLGGRGFF | TRBV7-9 | NA | TRBJ2-1 | TRBD1
TGTGCCAGCTCACCGGCGGGACAGAAAAATGAAAAACTGTTTTTT | CASSPAGQKNEKLFF | TRBV18 | NA | TRBJ1-4 | TRBD1
TGTGCCAGCAGCCCCGAGCCCCTAGCCAAAAACATTCAGTACTTC | CASSPEPLAKNIQYF | TRBV7-8 | NA | TRBJ2-4 | NA
TGTGCCAGCTCACCAACAGGGACCGCGGAGACCCAGTACTTC | CASSPTGTAETQYF | TRBV18 | NA | TRBJ2-5 | NA
TGTGCCAGCAGTTTGGGGGACAGAGGAAATGAGCAGTTCTTC | CASSLGDRGNEQFF | TRBV28 | once | TRBJ2-1 | TRBD1
TGTGCCAGCAGTTTAAGCGGCGGCCTCATGAACACTGAAGCTTTCTTT | CASSLSGGLMNTEAFF | TRBV28 | NA | TRBJ1-1 | NA
TGTGCCAGCAGCAGAACTAGCGGGAGCCAGAATAGGGAGACCCAGTACTTC | CASSRTSGSQNRETQYF | TRBV13 | NA | TRBJ2-5 | TRBD2
TGTGCCAGCAGTTACGGCCAGACAGGGGGCGCCTCTGAAGCTTTCTTT | CASSYGQTGGASEAFF | TRBV6-6 | NA | TRBJ1-1 | TRBD1
TGTGCCAGCAACGACCCCCGCCGGGACATACGGAACTATGGCTACACCTTC | CASNDPRRDIRNYGYTF | TRBV28 | once | TRBJ1-2 | NA
TGTGCCAGCAGCTCGCGCAATGAGCAGTTCTTC | CASSSRNEQFF | TRBV11-2 | few | TRBJ2-1 | NA
TGTGCCAGCTTCGGTCCCCCGTTCTACGAGCAGTACTTC | CASFGPPFYEQYF | TRBV27 | NA | TRBJ2-7 | NA
TGTGCCAGCAGCCCGCAGGAATCGCGGAGGGGCGAGCAGTACTTC | CASSPQESRRGEQYF | TRBV4-2 | NA | TRBJ2-7 | NA
TGTGCCAGCACGGGAGGGTGGGCCTCCGAGCAGTACTTC | CASTGGWASEQYF | TRBV6-5 | NA | TRBJ2-7 | TRBD2
TGCAGCGTTGGTCCCCCGAATTCCGGGACAGTTTCAGATACGCAGTATTTT | CSVGPPNSGTVSDTQYF | TRBV29-1 | NA | TRBJ2-3 | TRBD1
TGTGCCATCAGTCCGGGACTAGCGGGATCCTACAATGAGCAGTTCTTC | CAISPGLAGSYNEQFF | TRBV10-3 | NA | TRBJ2-1 | TRBD2
TGTGCCAGCAGCTTGATCGGACAGGGAGCAGGCGGCTACACCTTC | CASSLIGQGAGGYTF | TRBV5-5 | once | TRBJ1-2 | TRBD1
TGTGCCACCGGGGGGACTAGCGGAGAAGAGACCCAGTACTTC | CATGGTSGEETQYF | TRBV24-1 | NA | TRBJ2-5 | TRBD2
TGTGCCAGCAGTGGATATGGGACTAGCGGCGGCGGGGAGCAGTACTTC | CASSGYGTSGGGEQYF | TRBV6-4 | NA | TRBJ2-7 | TRBD2
TGTGCCAGCAGCTCAAACTTTTTTAGCACAGATACGCAGTATTTT | CASSSNFFSTDTQYF | TRBV5-8 | NA | TRBJ2-3 | NA
TGTGCTAGTGGTTATACAGGGTATAATTCACCCCTCCACTTT | CASGYTGYNSPLHF | TRBV12-5 | NA | TRBJ1-6 | NA
TGTGCGGGGCAGCGGGAGGGGGCCGGGGAGCTGTTTTTT | CAGQREGAGELFF | TRBV12-3/TRBV12-4 | NA | TRBJ2-2 | TRBD2
TGTGCCAGCAGCCAAGATCCGGCGGGAGTAGCTGAGCAGTTCTTC | CASSQDPAGVAEQFF | TRBV14 | once | TRBJ2-1 | TRBD2
TGTGCCAGCAGCCCAAGACTAGCGGGAGACCCTAGCGAGCAGTTCTTC | CASSPRLAGDPSEQFF | TRBV7-9 | NA | TRBJ2-1 | TRBD2